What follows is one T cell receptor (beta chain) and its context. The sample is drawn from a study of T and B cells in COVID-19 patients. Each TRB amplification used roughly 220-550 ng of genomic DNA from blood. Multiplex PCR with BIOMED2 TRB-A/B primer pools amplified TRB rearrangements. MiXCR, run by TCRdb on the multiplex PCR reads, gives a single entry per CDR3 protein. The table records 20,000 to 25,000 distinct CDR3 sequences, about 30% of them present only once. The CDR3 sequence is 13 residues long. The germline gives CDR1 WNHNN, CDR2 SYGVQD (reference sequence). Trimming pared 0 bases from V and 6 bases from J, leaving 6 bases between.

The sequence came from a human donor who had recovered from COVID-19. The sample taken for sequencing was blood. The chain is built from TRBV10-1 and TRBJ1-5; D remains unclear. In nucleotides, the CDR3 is TGCGCCAGCAGTGAGTCAGGGTCTCAGCCCCAGCATTTT. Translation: CASSESGSQPQHF.